The clone carrying this TCR beta chain came up a few times. Assay: immunoSEQ multiplex PCR; the TCRdb copy retains only in-frame clones and omits some. The sample has 40,000 to 65,000 clones, approximately 92% seen once. The CDR3 spans 16 residues. Trimming removed 0 bases from V and 2 bases from J, with 14 bases in between. Germline CDR1 MNHEY, CDR2 SMNVEV (reference sequence). This specimen comes from a study of T cell changes during pregnancy in multiple sclerosis. The input for sequencing was CD4+ T cells from peripheral blood mononuclear cells, taken in the third trimester of pregnancy. The genes are TRBV27 and TRBJ2-7; a possible D gene is TRBD1 (6 bases). The receptor was isolated from a female donor with multiple sclerosis, enrolled in a pregnancy study. Written as DNA, the CDR3 is TGTGCCAGCAGTTTATCCGCAGGGGCGCAGGCCTACGAGCAGTACTTC. Translation: CASSLSAGAQAYEQYF.